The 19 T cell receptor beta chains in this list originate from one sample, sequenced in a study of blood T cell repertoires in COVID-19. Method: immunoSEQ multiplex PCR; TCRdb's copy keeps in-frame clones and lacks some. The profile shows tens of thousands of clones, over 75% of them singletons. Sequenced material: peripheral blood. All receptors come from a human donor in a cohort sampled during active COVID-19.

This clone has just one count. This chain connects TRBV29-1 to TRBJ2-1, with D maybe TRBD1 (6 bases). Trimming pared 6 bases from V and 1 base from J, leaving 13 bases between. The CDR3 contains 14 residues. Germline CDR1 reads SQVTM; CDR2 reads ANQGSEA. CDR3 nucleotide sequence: TGCAGCGTCACACAGGGCGGGTCCTACAATGAGCAGTTCTTC. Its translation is CSVTQGGSYNEQFF.

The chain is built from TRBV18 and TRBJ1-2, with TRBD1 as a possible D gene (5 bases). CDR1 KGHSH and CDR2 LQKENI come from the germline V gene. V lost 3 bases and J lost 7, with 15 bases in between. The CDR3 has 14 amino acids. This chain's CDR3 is CASSPMGGEGGYTF. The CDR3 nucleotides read TGTGCCAGCTCACCGATGGGGGGTGAGGGTGGCTACACCTTC.

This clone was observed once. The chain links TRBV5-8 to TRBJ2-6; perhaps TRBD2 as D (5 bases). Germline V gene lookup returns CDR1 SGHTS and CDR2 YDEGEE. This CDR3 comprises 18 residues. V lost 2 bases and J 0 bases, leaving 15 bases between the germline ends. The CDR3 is CASSFRRTGFSGANVLTF. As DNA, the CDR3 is TGTGCCAGCAGCTTCCGTCGGACGGGGTTCTCTGGGGCCAACGTCCTGACTTTC.

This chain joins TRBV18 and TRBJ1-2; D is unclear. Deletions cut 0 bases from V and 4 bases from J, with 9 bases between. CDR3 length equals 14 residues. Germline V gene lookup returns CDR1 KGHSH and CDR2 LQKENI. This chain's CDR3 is CASSPPSPGYGYTF. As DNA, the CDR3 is TGTGCCAGCTCACCACCGAGTCCGGGCTATGGCTACACCTTC.

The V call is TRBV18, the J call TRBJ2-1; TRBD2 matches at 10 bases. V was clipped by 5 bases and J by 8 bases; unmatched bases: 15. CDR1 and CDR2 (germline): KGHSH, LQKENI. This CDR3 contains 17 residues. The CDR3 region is CASSKEKLAGGRDEQFF. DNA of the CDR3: TGTGCCAGCTCAAAGGAGAAATTAGCGGGAGGCCGCGATGAGCAGTTCTTC. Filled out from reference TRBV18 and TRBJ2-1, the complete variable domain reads NAGVMQNPRHLVRRRGQEARLRCSPMKGHSHVYWYRQLPEEGLKFMVYLQKENIIDESGMPKERFSAEFPKEGPSILRIQQVVRGDSAAYFCASSKEKLAGGRDEQFFGPGTRLTVL.

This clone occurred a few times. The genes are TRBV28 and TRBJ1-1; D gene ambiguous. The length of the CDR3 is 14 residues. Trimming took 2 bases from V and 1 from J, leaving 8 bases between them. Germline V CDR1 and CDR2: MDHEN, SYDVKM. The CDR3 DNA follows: TGTGCCAGCAGTTTAGTGAACAGGAACACTGAAGCTTTCTTT. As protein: CASSLVNRNTEAFF.

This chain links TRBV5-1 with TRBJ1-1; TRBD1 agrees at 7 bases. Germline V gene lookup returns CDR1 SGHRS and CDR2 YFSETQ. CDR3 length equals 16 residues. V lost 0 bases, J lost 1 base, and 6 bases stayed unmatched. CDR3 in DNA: TGCGCCAGCAGCTTGGAAGGGGGCGCGGGGAACACTGAAGCTTTCTTT. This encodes CASSLEGGAGNTEAFF.

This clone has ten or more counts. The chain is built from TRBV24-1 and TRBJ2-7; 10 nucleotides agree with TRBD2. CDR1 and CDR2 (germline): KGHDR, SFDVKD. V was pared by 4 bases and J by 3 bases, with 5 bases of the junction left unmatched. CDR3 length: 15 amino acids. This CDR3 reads CATSETGTSDYEQYF. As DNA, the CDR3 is TGTGCCACCAGTGAGACCGGGACTAGCGACTACGAGCAGTACTTC.

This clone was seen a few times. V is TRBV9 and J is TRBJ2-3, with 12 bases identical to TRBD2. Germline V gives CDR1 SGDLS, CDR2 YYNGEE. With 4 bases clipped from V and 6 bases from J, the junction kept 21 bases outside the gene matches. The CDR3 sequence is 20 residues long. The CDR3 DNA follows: TGTGCCAGCAGCTTCCCTTGGAGTCGGACTAGCGGGGATGTCATCGATACGCAGTATTTT. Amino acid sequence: CASSFPWSRTSGDVIDTQYF. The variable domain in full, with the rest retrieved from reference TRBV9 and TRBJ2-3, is DSGVTQTPKHLITATGQRVTLRCSPRSGDLSVYWYQQSLDQGLQFLIQYYNGEERAKGNILERFSAQQFPDLHSELNLSSLELGDSALYFCASSFPWSRTSGDVIDTQYFGPGTRLTVL.

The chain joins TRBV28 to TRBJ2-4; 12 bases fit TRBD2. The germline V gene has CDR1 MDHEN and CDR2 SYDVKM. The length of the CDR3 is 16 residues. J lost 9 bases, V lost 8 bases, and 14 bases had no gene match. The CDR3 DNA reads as TGTGCCAGCCTGGGGCTAGCGGGAGGGCCAGAGAGCATTCAGTACTTC. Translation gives CASLGLAGGPESIQYF.

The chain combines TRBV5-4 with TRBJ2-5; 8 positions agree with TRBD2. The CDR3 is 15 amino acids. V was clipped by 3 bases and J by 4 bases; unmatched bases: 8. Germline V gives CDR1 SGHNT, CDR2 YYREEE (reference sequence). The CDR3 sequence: CASSSDGTRGETQYF. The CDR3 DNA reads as TGTGCCAGCAGCTCCGACGGGACTAGAGGAGAGACCCAGTACTTC.

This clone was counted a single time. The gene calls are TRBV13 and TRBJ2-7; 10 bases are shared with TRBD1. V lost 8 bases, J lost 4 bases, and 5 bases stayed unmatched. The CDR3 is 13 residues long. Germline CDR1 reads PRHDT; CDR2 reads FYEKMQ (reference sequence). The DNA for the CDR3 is TGTGCCAGCTCCCGGGACAGGGGTTACGAGCAGTACTTC. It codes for CASSRDRGYEQYF.

The DNA for the CDR3 is TGTGCCACCAGCAGAGTCCGGACAGTGAACACTGAAGCTTTCTTT. This encodes CATSRVRTVNTEAFF. This rearrangement joins TRBV15 to TRBJ1-1; a possible D gene is TRBD1 (6 bases). The CDR3 covers 15 residues. Trimming removed 1 base from V and 0 bases from J, with 9 bases in between. Germline loops: CDR1 LNHNV, CDR2 YYDKDF (reference sequence).

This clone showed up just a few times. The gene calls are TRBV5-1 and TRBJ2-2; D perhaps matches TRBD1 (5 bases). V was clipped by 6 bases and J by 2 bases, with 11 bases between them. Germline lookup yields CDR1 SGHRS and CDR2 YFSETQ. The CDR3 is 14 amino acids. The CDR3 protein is CASKSQGNTGELFF. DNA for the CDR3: TGCGCCAGCAAATCCCAGGGTAACACCGGGGAGCTGTTTTTT.

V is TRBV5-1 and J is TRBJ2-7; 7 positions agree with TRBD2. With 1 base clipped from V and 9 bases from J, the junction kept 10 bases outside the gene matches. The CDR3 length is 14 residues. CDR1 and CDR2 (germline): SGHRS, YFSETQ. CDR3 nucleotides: TGCGCCAGCAGCTTGACCCAAGGGAGGGTAGGGCAGTACTTC. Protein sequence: CASSLTQGRVGQYF. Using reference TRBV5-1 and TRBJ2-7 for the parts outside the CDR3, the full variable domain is KAGVTQTPRYLIKTRGQQVTLSCSPISGHRSVSWYQQTPGQGLQFLFEYFSETQRNKGNFPGRFSGRQFSNSRSEMNVSTLELGDSALYLCASSLTQGRVGQYFGPGTRLTVT.

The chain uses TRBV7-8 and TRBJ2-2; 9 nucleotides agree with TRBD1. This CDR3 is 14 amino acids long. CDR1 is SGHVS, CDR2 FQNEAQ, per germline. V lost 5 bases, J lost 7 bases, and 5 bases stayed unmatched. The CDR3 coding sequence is TGTGCCAGCAGCCGGGACAGGGTTTTCGGGGAGCTGTTTTTT. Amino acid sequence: CASSRDRVFGELFF. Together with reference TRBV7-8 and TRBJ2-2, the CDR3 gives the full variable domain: GAGVSQSPRYKVAKRGQDVALRCDPISGHVSLFWYQQALGQGPEFLTYFQNEAQLDKSGLPSDRFFAERPEGSVSTLKIQRTQQEDSAVYLCASSRDRVFGELFFGEGSRLTVL.

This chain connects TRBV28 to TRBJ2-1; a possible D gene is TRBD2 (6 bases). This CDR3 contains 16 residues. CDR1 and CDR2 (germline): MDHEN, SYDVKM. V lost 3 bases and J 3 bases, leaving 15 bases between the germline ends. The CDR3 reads CASSFGGGASYNEQFF. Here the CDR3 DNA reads TGTGCCAGCAGTTTCGGCGGAGGGGCTAGCTACAATGAGCAGTTCTTC.

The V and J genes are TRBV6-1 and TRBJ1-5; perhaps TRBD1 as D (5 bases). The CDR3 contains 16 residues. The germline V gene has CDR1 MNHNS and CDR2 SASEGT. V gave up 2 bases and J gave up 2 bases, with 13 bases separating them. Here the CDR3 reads CASSEQSGGGNQPQHF. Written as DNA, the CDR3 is TGTGCCAGCAGTGAACAATCGGGAGGGGGCAATCAGCCCCAGCATTTT.

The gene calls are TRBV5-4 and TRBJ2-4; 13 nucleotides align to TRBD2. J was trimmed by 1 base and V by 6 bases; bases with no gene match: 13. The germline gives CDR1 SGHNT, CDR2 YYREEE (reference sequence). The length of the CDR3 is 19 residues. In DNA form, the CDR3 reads TGTGCCAGCACCCCAGCTAGACTAGCGGGAGGCAGGGCCAAAAACATTCAGTACTTC. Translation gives CASTPARLAGGRAKNIQYF.